The source of this T cell receptor beta chain is a study of OX40 agonist ivuxolimab in advanced cancers. The overall study: Hepatocellular carcinoma, melanoma, renal cell or head and neck cancer affected the dose-escalation patients.

The length of the CDR3 is 15 residues. V lost 0 bases, J lost 5 bases, and 4 bases stayed unmatched. Germline V gene data show CDR1 as LGHNA and CDR2 as YNFKEQ. The repertoire was sequenced with immunoSEQ multiplex PCR; TCRdb's copy has only in-frame clones and lacks some. The sample holds more than 75,000 clones, around 80% seen once. Of note for this clone: Its antigen is currently unknown.

The study, taken as a whole, reports: Patients with a partial response at 0.1-3.0 mg/kg had among the lowest clonal expansion.

The sequence was obtained from an adult with an advanced solid tumor such as melanoma, head and neck, liver or kidney cancer. The sequenced sample was CD4+ or CD8+ T cells sorted from blood, obtained in a trial of the OX40 agonist ivuxolimab. The chain employs TRBV4-2 and TRBJ1-5; 7 nucleotides align to TRBD1. CDR3 nucleotides: TGTGCCAGCAGCCAAGAAAACAGGGGAGATCAGCCCCAGCATTTT. Translation: CASSQENRGDQPQHF.